The 20 T cell receptor beta chains listed next were all sequenced from one sample in a study of shared clonotypes between healthy human individuals. Profiling relied on immunoSEQ multiplex PCR, and the TCRdb table lists in-frame clones only, not all of them. The sample gives roughly 650,000 clones, more than 95% of which show up once; less than 0.065% is in the top ten. The sample taken for sequencing was naive CD4+ T cells sorted from blood. Subset: CD45RA+ positively selected. The receptors stem from a woman aged 25 to 39 in good health.

The rearrangement joins TRBV5-6 to TRBJ1-2, with D maybe TRBD1 (6 bases). Germline V gene lookup returns CDR1 SGHDT and CDR2 YYEEEE. Trimming removed 4 bases at V and 8 bases at J, with 33 bases between. This CDR3 spans 19 amino acids. CDR3 in DNA: TGTGCCAGCAGCCCCACCCGATCCGGGACTAACAAGGGGGATGCCGGCTACACCTTC. It encodes CASSPTRSGTNKGDAGYTF.

This clone occurred once. The CDR3 loop reads CASSLVHGARSNQPQHF. The CDR3 region has the DNA TGTGCCAGCAGCTTAGTGCACGGGGCTCGGAGCAATCAGCCCCAGCATTTT. The chain uses TRBV7-2 and TRBJ1-5; D is possibly TRBD1 (5 bases). Germline V gene sequence: CDR1 SGHTA, CDR2 FQGNSA. The CDR3 spans 17 residues. The V end lost 1 base, the J end lost 1 base, and 14 bases lay between the germline ends.

The J gene is TRBJ2-1, the V gene TRBV4-1, with D unclear. The CDR3 extends over 17 amino acids. Between the trimmed V and J ends, which lost 4 bases and 5 bases, there was a span of 21 bases. CDR1 is MGHRA and CDR2 is YSYEKL in the germline V gene. Written as DNA, the CDR3 is TGCGCCAGCAGCCCCTTCACCCTTTGGGCCCCCAACAATGAGCAGTTCTTC. Its protein product is CASSPFTLWAPNNEQFF.

This chain uses TRBV27 with TRBJ2-3; D unresolved. The CDR3 totals 13 residues. Germline lookup yields CDR1 MNHEY and CDR2 SMNVEV (reference sequence). The ends were cut back, 3 bases at V and 0 bases at J, with 4 bases in the middle. The CDR3 loop is CASSFSSTDTQYF. The CDR3 DNA reads as TGTGCCAGCAGTTTCTCTAGCACAGATACGCAGTATTTT.

This sequence joins TRBV27 and TRBJ2-2; D is possibly TRBD1 (5 bases). Germline assignment: CDR1 MNHEY and CDR2 SMNVEV (reference sequence). The V and J ends lost 3 bases and 1 base respectively, with 6 bases between them. CDR3 length equals 14 residues. As DNA, the CDR3 is TGTGCCAGCAGTTTTCAGGGGAACACCGGGGAGCTGTTTTTT. Its protein is CASSFQGNTGELFF.

The chain carries TRBV30 and TRBJ2-5, with 7 nucleotides matching TRBD1. CDR1 and CDR2 from the germline V gene are GTSNPN and SVGIG (reference sequence). The CDR3 is 12 amino acids. V lost 3 bases and J lost 4; bases outside the gene matches: 2. CDR3 loop: CAWRAGGETQYF. The CDR3, as DNA: TGTGCCTGGAGGGCAGGGGGAGAGACCCAGTACTTC. Variable domain in full (rest from reference TRBV30 and TRBJ2-5): SQTIHQWPATLVQPVGSPLSLECTVEGTSNPNLYWYRQAAGRGLQLLFYSVGIGQISSEVPQNLSASRPQDRQFILSSKKLLLSDSGFYLCAWRAGGETQYFGPGTRLLVL.

V is TRBV6-5 and J is TRBJ2-1; D gene ambiguous. V lost 6 bases to trimming and J lost 5 bases, with 11 bases between them. This CDR3 is 13 amino acids long. Germline V gives CDR1 MNHEY, CDR2 SVGAGI. In DNA form, the CDR3 reads TGTGCCAGCAGCCACAGCGACGACAATGAGCAGTTCTTC. It encodes CASSHSDDNEQFF.

J is TRBJ2-7 and V is TRBV29-1; 13 bases align to TRBD2. Germline V gives CDR1 SQVTM, CDR2 ANQGSEA. Trimming at V came to 5 bases and at J to 6 bases, leaving 10 bases not matched to a gene. The CDR3 runs to 15 residues. The CDR3 DNA sequence: TGCAGCGTTCGAGCCGGGACTAGCGGGATTAGCGAGCAGTACTTC. Translating gives CSVRAGTSGISEQYF.

A single count supports this clone. J is TRBJ1-2 and V is TRBV25-1; D might be TRBD1 (6 bases). V lost 4 bases to trimming and J lost 8 bases, with 14 bases between them. Germline V lookup: CDR1 MGHDK, CDR2 SYGVNS. This CDR3 is built from 13 residues. CDR3 sequence (DNA): TGTGCCAGCAGTGCTAATGGGGGCGCGGGCTACACCTTC. This sequence encodes CASSANGGAGYTF.

The chain uses TRBV9 and TRBJ2-7; TRBD2 aligns across 10 bases. Germline lookup yields CDR1 SGDLS and CDR2 YYNGEE. The CDR3 runs to 14 residues. Unmatched junction bases numbered 7, after V lost 3 bases and J lost 7 bases. This chain's CDR3 is CASSAPSGSGEQYF. The CDR3 DNA sequence: TGTGCCAGCAGCGCCCCTAGCGGGAGTGGGGAGCAGTACTTC.

This chain joins TRBV4-2 and TRBJ2-7, with D possibly TRBD2 on 5 matching bases. The CDR3 contains 14 residues. The germline V gene has CDR1 LGHNA and CDR2 YNFKEQ. The V gene lost 1 base and the J gene lost 3 bases, with 10 bases spanning the gap. The CDR3 loop reads CASSQGLPVYEQYF. The CDR3 region has the DNA TGTGCCAGCAGCCAAGGACTACCTGTCTACGAGCAGTACTTC.

This chain uses TRBV5-1 with TRBJ1-3; TRBD1 is a possible D gene (6 bases). Trimming cost V 4 bases and J 2 bases, with 16 bases left between them. Germline assignment: CDR1 SGHRS and CDR2 YFSETQ. The CDR3 runs 16 residues. DNA for the CDR3: TGCGCCAGCAGCGAGCCCGCCGGGGGGCCTGGAAACACCATATATTTT. This codes for CASSEPAGGPGNTIYF.

The chain carries TRBV7-9 and TRBJ1-5, with D perhaps matching TRBD1 (6 bases). From germline, CDR1 is SEHNR and CDR2 FQNEAQ (reference sequence). V lost 0 bases to trimming and J lost 9 bases, with 9 bases between them. The CDR3 spans 13 residues. Here the CDR3 reads CASSLAGGMPQHF. CDR3 nucleotides: TGTGCCAGCAGCTTAGCTGGGGGCATGCCCCAGCATTTT.

This clone occurred once. This rearrangement joins TRBV5-8 to TRBJ1-4; D is possibly TRBD1 (5 bases). V was shortened by 7 bases and J by 2 bases, with 30 bases between the two germline ends. The CDR3 contains 20 residues. From germline, CDR1 is SGHTS and CDR2 YDEGEE. CDR3 sequence reads: CASDYTRGGMFSSTNEKLFF. The CDR3 nucleotides read TGTGCCAGCGACTACACCCGGGGCGGGATGTTTAGCTCTACTAATGAAAAACTGTTTTTT.

The rearrangement uses TRBV7-2 and TRBJ2-7; D assignment may be TRBD1 or TRBD2 (7 bases each). V was cut by 0 bases and J by 6 bases, with 15 bases left in between. This CDR3 contains 15 residues. CDR1 and CDR2 (germline): SGHTA, FQGNSA. CDR3 nucleotides: TGTGCCAGCAGCTTAGCCCAGCAGGGGGGGACCGAGCAGTACTTC. Protein sequence: CASSLAQQGGTEQYF.

The CDR3 reads CAWSVGQGGQPQHF. Written as DNA, the CDR3 is TGTGCCTGGAGTGTGGGTCAGGGTGGCCAGCCCCAGCATTTT. The chain carries TRBV30 and TRBJ1-5; possibly TRBD1 for D (5 bases). V lost 0 bases, J lost 7 bases, and 13 bases lay in between. The length of the CDR3 is 14 residues. Germline-derived CDR1 and CDR2 are GTSNPN and SVGIG (reference sequence).

The chain links TRBV11-2 to TRBJ2-1; 8 bases agree with TRBD2. The V segment lost 4 bases and the J segment 1 base; nucleotides outside the gene matches: 3. This CDR3 is built from 15 residues. Looked up from germline, CDR1 is SGHAT and CDR2 is FQNNGV. Here the CDR3 reads CASSSIAGSYNEQFF. As DNA, the CDR3 is TGTGCCAGCAGCTCGATAGCGGGATCCTACAATGAGCAGTTCTTC.

This chain uses TRBV13 with TRBJ2-2; D call uncertain. The CDR3 runs to 18 residues. V lost 5 bases, J lost 2 bases, and 21 bases lay in between. CDR1 is PRHDT, CDR2 FYEKMQ, per germline (reference sequence). CDR3 residues: CASSKELNARLNTGELFF. In DNA, the CDR3 is TGTGCCAGCAGCAAAGAACTTAATGCCCGCCTTAACACCGGGGAGCTGTTTTTT.

The chain carries TRBV6-5 and TRBJ2-7, with D tentatively TRBD2 (5 bases). This CDR3 is 14 amino acids long. CDR1 is MNHEY, CDR2 SVGAGI, per germline. Between the trimmed V and J ends, which lost 0 bases and 4 bases, there was a span of 10 bases. DNA for the CDR3: TGTGCCAGCAGTTACTCCCCCCGGGAATACGAGCAGTACTTC. Protein product: CASSYSPREYEQYF.

This chain connects TRBV5-1 to TRBJ1-2; a weak D match, TRBD1 (5 bases). Germline-derived CDR1 and CDR2 are SGHRS and YFSETQ. V lost 3 bases to trimming and J lost 8 bases, with 11 bases between them. The CDR3 is made up of 12 amino acids. The CDR3: CASSSGGEGYTF. The CDR3 DNA reads as TGCGCCAGCAGCTCGGGGGGTGAGGGCTACACCTTC.